This TCR beta chain appears in the sequencing data of a study of blood T cell repertoires in COVID-19. Study at large: Acute-phase and convalescent COVID-19 samples originated in the United States, Italy and Spain. Nucleic acid was either cDNA or gDNA, and it came from T cells, B-cell-depleted T cells, or PBMCs.

Methods used by the authors: Amplification of reference gene primers provided the estimated nucleated cell counts. Sequencing was performed with immunoSEQ multiplex PCR; in TCRdb, only in-frame clones are kept and a portion is missing. Clone size and V and J calls were adopted from that table, with D and trimming inferred from the DNA. The data contain 100,000 to 150,000 clones, more than 80% of them singletons. The CDR3 totals 12 residues. CDR1 is MDHEN and CDR2 is SYDVKM in the germline V gene. V lost 6 bases and J lost 1, with 4 bases in between. This clone was found a few times. This clonotype originated in a woman aged 80 or older with COVID-19, enrolled during active disease. Specimen: peripheral blood. The chain couples TRBV28 to TRBJ1-5; no reliable D call. DNA of the CDR3: TGTGCCAGCAGGGAGAGCAATCAGCCCCAGCATTTT. Residues: CASRESNQPQHF.